This TCR beta chain was identified during a study of blood T cell repertoires in COVID-19. Across the study: COVID-19 samples collected from the United States, Italy and Spain covered acute and convalescent phases. In each case, the material was cDNA or gDNA derived from T cells, B-cell-depleted T cells, or PBMCs.

The germline V gene encodes CDR1 WSHSY and CDR2 SAAADI. Trimming at V came to 7 bases and at J to 3 bases, leaving 2 bases not matched to a gene. The CDR3 consists of 13 residues. In the study's own analysis: It was from reference gene primer amplification that nucleated cell counts were estimated. Method: immunoSEQ multiplex PCR; TCRdb's copy keeps in-frame clones and lacks some. V, J and clone size are those of that table, while D and trimming were read from the DNA. The repertoire has about 42,000 clones, about 70% of them found once; the top ten carry approximately 7.7%. Sequencing input: peripheral blood. The chain has TRBV10-2 and TRBJ2-7, with 11 bases fitting TRBD2. The clonotype was recovered from a man between 65 and 79 years old with active or convalescent COVID-19. The CDR3 DNA sequence: TGCGCCAGCAAGCTAGCGGGGGGCTACGAGCAGTACTTC. Protein: CASKLAGGYEQYF.